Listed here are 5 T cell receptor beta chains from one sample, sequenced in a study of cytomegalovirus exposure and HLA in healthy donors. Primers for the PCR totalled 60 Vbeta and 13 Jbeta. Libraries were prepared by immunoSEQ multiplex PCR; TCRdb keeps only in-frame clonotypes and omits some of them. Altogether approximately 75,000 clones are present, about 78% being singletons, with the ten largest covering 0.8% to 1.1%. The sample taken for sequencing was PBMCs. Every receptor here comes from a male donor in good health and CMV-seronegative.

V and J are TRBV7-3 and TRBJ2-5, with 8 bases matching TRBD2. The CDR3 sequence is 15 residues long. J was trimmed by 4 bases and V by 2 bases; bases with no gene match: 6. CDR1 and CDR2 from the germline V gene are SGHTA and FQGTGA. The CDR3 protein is CASSLVGGRPETQYF. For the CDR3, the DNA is TGTGCCAGCAGCTTAGTGGGCGGGAGGCCAGAGACCCAGTACTTC.

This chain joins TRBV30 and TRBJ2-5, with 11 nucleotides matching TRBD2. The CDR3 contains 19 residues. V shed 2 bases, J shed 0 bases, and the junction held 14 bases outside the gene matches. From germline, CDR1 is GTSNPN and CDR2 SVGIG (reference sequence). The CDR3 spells CAWSIGTGTSGKYQETQYF. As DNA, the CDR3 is TGTGCCTGGAGTATAGGAACCGGGACTAGCGGAAAGTACCAAGAGACCCAGTACTTC.

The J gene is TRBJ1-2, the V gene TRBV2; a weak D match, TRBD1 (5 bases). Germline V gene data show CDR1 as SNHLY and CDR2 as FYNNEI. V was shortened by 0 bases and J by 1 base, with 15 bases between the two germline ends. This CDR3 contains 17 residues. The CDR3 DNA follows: TGTGCCAGCAGTGAAGCCGTTGGGGCCGGATTTAACTATGGCTACACCTTC. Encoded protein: CASSEAVGAGFNYGYTF.

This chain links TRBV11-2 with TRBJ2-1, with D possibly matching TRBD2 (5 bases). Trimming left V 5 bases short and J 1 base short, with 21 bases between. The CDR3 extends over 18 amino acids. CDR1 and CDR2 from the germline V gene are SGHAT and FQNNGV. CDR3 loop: CASSPGADPNRSYNEQFF. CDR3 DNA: TGTGCCAGCAGCCCAGGAGCGGATCCCAATAGGTCCTACAATGAGCAGTTCTTC.

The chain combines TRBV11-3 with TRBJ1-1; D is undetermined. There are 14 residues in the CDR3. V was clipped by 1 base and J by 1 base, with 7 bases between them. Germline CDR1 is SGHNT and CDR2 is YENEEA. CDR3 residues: CASSLGRQNTEAFF. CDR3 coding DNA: TGTGCCAGCAGCTTAGGCCGACAGAACACTGAAGCTTTCTTT. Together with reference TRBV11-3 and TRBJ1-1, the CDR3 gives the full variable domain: EAGVVQSPRYKIIEKKQPVAFWCNPISGHNTLYWYLQNLGQGPELLIRYENEEAVDDSQLPKDRFSAERLKGVDSTLKIQPAELGDSAVYLCASSLGRQNTEAFFGQGTRLTVV.